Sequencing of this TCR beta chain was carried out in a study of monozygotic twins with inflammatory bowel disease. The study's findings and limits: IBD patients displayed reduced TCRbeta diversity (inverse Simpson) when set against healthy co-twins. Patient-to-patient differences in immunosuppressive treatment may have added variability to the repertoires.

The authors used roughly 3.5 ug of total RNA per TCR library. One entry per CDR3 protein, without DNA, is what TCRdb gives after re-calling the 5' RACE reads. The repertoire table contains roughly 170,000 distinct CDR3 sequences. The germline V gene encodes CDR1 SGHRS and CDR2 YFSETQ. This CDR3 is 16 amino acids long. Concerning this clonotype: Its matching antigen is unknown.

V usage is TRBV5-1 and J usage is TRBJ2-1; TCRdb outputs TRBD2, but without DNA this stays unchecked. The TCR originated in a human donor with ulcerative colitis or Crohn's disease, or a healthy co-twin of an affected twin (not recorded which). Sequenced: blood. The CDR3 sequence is CASEGPGGNSYNEQFF. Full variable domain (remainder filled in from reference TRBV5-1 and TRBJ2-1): KAGVTQTPRYLIKTRGQQVTLSCSPISGHRSVSWYQQTPGQGLQFLFEYFSETQRNKGNFPGRFSGRQFSNSRSEMNVSTLELGDSALYLCASEGPGGNSYNEQFFGPGTRLTVL.